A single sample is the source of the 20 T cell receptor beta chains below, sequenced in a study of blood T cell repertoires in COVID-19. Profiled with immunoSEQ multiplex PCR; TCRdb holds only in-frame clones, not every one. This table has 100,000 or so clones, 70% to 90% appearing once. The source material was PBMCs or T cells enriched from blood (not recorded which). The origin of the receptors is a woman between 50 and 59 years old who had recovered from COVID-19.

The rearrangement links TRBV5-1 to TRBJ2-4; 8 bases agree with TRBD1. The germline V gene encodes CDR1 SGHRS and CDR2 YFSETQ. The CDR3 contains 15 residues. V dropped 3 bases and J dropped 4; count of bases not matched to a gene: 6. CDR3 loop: CASSWTTGGKNIQYF. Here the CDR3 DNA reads TGCGCCAGCAGCTGGACCACAGGGGGGAAAAACATTCAGTACTTC.

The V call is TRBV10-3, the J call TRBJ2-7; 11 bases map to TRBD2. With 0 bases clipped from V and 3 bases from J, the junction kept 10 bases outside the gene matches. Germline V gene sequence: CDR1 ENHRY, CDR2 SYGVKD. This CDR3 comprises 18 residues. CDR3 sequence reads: CAISESKGSGRDYYEQYF. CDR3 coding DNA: TGTGCCATCAGTGAGTCGAAGGGTAGCGGGAGGGATTACTACGAGCAGTACTTC.

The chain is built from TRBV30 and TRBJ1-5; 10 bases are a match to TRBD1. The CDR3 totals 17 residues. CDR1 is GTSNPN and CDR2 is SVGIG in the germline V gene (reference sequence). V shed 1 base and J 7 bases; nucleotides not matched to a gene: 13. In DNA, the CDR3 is TGTGCCTGGAGTGGAACAAACCCGGGACAGGGGAACCAGCCCCAGCATTTT. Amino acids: CAWSGTNPGQGNQPQHF.

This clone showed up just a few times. CDR3 in amino acids: CATSDEVSLQPQHF. The CDR3 coding sequence is TGTGCCACCAGTGATGAGGTCAGCCTTCAGCCCCAGCATTTT. The chain combines TRBV24-1 with TRBJ1-5; D gene unclear. Germline loops: CDR1 KGHDR, CDR2 SFDVKD. The CDR3 extends over 14 amino acids. V was clipped by 3 bases and J by 6 bases, with 11 bases between them.

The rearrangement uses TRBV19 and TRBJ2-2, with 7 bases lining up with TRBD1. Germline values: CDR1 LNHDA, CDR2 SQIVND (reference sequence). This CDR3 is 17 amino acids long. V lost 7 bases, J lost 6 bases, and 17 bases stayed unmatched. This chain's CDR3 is CASTTMEAGGIAGELFF. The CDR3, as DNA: TGTGCCAGTACCACGATGGAGGCAGGGGGTATAGCCGGGGAGCTGTTTTTT. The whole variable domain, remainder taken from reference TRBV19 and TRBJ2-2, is DGGITQSPKYLFRKEGQNVTLSCEQNLNHDAMYWYRQDPGQGLRLIYYSQIVNDFQKGDIAEGYSVSREKKESFPLTVTSAQKNPTAFYLCASTTMEAGGIAGELFFGEGSRLTVL.

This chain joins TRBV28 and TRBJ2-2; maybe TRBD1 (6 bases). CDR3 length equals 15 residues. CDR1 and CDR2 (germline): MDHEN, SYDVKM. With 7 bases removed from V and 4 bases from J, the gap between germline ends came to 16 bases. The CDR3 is CASTSWDKLTGELFF. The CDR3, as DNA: TGTGCCAGCACCTCCTGGGACAAACTCACCGGGGAGCTGTTTTTT.

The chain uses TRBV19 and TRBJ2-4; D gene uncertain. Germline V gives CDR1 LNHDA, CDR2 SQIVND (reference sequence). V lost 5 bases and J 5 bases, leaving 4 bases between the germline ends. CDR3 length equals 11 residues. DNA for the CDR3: TGTGCCAGTAGTCTACAAAACATTCAGTACTTC. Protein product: CASSLQNIQYF. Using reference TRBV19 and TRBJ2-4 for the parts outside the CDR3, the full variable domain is DGGITQSPKYLFRKEGQNVTLSCEQNLNHDAMYWYRQDPGQGLRLIYYSQIVNDFQKGDIAEGYSVSREKKESFPLTVTSAQKNPTAFYLCASSLQNIQYFGAGTRLSVL.

CDR3 loop: CASSLLSGRSGTGELFF. Here the CDR3 DNA reads TGTGCCAGCAGCTTATTGAGCGGGAGGTCTGGAACCGGGGAGCTGTTTTTT. The chain is built from TRBV7-8 and TRBJ2-2; 9 nucleotides agree with TRBD2. V gave up 2 bases and J gave up 5 bases; unmatched junction bases: 9. The CDR3 loop spans 17 amino acids. Germline-derived CDR1 and CDR2 are SGHVS and FQNEAQ. The whole variable domain, remainder taken from reference TRBV7-8 and TRBJ2-2, is GAGVSQSPRYKVAKRGQDVALRCDPISGHVSLFWYQQALGQGPEFLTYFQNEAQLDKSGLPSDRFFAERPEGSVSTLKIQRTQQEDSAVYLCASSLLSGRSGTGELFFGEGSRLTVL.

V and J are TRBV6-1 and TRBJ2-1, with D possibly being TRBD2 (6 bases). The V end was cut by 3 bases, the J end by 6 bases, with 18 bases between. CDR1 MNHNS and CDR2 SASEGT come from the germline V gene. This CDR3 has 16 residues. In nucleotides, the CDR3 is TGTGCCAGCAGTGACCCCGGGACTTCCATCCGCAATGAGCAGTTCTTC. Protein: CASSDPGTSIRNEQFF.

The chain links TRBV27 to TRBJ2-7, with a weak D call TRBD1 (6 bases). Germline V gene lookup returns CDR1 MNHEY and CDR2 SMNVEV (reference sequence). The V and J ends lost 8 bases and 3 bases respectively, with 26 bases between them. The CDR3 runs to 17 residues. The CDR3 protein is CASGRRQVITSNYEQYF. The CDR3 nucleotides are TGTGCCAGCGGGCGTCGACAGGTCATTACCTCGAACTACGAGCAGTACTTC.

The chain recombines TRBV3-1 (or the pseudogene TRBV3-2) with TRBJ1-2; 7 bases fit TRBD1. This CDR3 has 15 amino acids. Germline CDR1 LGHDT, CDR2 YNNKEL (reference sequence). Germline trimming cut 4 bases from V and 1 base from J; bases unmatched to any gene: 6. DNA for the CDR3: TGTGCCAGCAGCCCTGGGACAGCTCATAACTATGGCTACACCTTC. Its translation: CASSPGTAHNYGYTF.

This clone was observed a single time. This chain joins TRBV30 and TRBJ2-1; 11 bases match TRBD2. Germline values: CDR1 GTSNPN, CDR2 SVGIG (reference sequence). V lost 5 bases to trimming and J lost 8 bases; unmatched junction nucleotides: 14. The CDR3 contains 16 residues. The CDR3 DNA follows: TGTGCCTGGTCCAAGGGTCTAGCGGGAGGATTCGATGAGCAGTTCTTC. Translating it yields CAWSKGLAGGFDEQFF. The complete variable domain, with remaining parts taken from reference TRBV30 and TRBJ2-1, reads SQTIHQWPATLVQPVGSPLSLECTVEGTSNPNLYWYRQAAGRGLQLLFYSVGIGQISSEVPQNLSASRPQDRQFILSSKKLLLSDSGFYLCAWSKGLAGGFDEQFFGPGTRLTVL.

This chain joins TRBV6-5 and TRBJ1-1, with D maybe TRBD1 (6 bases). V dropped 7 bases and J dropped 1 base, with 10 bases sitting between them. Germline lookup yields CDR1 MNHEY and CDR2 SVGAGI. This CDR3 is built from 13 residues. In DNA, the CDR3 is TGTGCCAGCAAGACAGGCCGGAACACTGAAGCTTTCTTT. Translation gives CASKTGRNTEAFF.

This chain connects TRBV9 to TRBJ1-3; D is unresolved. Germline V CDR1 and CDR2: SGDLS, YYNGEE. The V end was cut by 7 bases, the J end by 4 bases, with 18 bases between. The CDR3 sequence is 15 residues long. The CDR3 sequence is CASGGPPGAGNTIYF. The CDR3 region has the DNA TGTGCCAGCGGAGGACCTCCCGGAGCCGGAAACACCATATATTTT.

The CDR3 DNA reads TGTGCCACCAGTGGCCAGGGGGCGTCAAGCACAGATACGCAGTATTTT. Its translation is CATSGQGASSTDTQYF. The chain is built from TRBV24-1 and TRBJ2-3; TRBD1 aligns across 8 bases. J was trimmed by 0 bases and V by 5 bases; bases with no gene match: 6. Germline lookup yields CDR1 KGHDR and CDR2 SFDVKD. The CDR3 has 16 residues.

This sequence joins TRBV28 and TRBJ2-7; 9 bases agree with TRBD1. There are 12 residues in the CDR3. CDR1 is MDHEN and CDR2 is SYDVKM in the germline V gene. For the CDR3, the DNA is TGTGCAACCGGGACAGGGACCTACGAGCAGTACTTC. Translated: CATGTGTYEQYF. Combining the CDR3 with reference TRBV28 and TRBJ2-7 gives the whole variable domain DVKVTQSSRYLVKRTGEKVFLECVQDMDHENMFWYRQDPGLGLRLIYFSYDVKMKEKGDIPEGYSVSREKKERFSLILESASTNQTSMYLCATGTGTYEQYFGPGTRLTVT.

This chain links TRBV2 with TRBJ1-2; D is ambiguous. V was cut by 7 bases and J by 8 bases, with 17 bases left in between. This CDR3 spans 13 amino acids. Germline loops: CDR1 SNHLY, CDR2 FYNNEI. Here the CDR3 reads CASNRDNLGGYTF. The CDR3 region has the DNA TGTGCCAGCAACCGGGATAATCTAGGAGGCTACACCTTC.

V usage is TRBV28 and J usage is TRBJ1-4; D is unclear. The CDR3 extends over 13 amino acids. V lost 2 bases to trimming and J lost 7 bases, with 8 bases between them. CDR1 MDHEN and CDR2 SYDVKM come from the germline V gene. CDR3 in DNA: TGTGCCAGCAGTTTACCACCGGGTGAAAAACTGTTTTTT. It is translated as CASSLPPGEKLFF.

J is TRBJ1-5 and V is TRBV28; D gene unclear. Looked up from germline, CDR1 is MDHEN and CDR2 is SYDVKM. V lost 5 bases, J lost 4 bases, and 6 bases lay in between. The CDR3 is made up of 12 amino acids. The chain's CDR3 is CASSPGNQPQHF. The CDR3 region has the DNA TGTGCCAGCAGTCCCGGTAATCAGCCCCAGCATTTT. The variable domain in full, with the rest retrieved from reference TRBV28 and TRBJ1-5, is DVKVTQSSRYLVKRTGEKVFLECVQDMDHENMFWYRQDPGLGLRLIYFSYDVKMKEKGDIPEGYSVSREKKERFSLILESASTNQTSMYLCASSPGNQPQHFGDGTRLSIL.

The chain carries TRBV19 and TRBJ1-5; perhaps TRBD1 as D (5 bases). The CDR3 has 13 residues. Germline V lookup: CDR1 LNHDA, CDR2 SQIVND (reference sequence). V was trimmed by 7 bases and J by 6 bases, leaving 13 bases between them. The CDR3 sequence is CASTLGGSQPQHF. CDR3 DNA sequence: TGTGCCAGTACCCTCGGGGGGAGTCAGCCCCAGCATTTT.